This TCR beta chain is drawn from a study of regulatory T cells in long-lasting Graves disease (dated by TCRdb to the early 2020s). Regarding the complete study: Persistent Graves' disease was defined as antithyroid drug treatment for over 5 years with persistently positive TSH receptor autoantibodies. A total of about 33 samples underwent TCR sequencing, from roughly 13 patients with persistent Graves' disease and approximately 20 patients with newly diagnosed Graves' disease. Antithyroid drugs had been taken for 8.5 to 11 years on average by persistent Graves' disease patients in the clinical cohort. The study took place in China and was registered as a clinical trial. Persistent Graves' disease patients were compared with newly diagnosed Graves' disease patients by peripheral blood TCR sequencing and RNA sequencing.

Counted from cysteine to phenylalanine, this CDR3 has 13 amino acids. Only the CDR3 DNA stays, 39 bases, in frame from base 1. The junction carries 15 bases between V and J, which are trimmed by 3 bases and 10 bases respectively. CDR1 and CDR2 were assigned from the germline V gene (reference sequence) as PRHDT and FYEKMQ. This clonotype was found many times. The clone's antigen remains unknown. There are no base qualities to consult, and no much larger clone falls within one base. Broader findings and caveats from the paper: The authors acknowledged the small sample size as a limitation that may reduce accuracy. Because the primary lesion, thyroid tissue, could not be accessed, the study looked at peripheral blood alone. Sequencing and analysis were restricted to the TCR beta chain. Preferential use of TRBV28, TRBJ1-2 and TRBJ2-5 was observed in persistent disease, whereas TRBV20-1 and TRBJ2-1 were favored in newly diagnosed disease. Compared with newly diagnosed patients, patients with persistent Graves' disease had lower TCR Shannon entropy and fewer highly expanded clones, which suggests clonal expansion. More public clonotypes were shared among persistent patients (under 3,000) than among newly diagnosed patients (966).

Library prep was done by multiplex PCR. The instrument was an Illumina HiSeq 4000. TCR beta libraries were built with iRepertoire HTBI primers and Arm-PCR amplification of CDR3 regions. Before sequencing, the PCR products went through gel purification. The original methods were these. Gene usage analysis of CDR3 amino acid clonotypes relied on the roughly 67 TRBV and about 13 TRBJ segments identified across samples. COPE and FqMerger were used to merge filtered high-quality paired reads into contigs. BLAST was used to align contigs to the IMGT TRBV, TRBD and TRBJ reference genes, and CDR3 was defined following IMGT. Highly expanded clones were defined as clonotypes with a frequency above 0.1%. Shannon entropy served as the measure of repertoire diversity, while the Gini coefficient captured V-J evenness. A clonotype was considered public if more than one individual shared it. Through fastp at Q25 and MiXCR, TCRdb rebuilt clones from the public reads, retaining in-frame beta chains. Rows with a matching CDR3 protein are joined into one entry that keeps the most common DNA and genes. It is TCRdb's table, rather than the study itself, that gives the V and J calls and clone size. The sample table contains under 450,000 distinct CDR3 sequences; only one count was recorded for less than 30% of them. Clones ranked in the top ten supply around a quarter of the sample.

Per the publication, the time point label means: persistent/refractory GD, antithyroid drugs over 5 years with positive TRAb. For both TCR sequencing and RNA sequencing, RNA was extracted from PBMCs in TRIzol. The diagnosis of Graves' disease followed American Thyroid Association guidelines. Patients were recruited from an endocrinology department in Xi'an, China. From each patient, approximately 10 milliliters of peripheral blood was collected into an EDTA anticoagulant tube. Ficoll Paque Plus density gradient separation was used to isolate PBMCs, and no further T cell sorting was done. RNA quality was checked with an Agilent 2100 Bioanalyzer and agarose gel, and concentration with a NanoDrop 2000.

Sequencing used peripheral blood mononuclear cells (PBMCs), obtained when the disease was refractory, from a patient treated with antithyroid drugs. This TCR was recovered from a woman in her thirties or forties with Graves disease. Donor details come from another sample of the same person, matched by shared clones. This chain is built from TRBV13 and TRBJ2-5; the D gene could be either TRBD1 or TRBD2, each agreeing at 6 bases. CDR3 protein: CASSFIGGQGQYF. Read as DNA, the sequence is TGTGCCAGCAGCTTTATTGGGGGGCAAGGCCAGTACTTC.